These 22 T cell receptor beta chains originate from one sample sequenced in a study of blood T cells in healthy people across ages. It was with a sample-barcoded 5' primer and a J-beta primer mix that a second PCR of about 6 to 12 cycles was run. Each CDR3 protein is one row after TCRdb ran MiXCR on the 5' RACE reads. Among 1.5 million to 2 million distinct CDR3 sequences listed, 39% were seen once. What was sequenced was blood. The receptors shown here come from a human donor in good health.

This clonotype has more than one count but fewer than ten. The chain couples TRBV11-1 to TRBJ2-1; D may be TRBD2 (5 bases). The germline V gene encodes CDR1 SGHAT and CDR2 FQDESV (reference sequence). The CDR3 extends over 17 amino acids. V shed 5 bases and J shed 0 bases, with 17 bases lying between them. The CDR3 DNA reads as TGTGCCAGCAGCCCCGAGAAAGGTCGGGGCTCCTACAATGAGCAGTTCTTC. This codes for CASSPEKGRGSYNEQFF.

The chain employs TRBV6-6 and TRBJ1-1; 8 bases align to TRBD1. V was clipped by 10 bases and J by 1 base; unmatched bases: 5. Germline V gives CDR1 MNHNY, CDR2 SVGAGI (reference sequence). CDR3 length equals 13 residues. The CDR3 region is CANTQGANTEAFF. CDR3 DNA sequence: TGTGCCAACACTCAGGGGGCGAACACTGAAGCTTTCTTT.

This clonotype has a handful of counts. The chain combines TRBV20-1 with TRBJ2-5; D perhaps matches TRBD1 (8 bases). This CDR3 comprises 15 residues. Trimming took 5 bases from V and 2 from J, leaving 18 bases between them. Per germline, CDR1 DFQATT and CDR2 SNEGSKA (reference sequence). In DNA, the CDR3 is TGCAGTGCTTCCGGGGGGACAGGCCAACAAGAGACCCAGTACTTC. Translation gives CSASGGTGQQETQYF.

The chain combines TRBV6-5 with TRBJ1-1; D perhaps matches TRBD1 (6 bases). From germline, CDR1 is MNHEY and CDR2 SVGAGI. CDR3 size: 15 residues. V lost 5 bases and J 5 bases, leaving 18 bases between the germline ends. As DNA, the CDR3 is TGTGCCAGCAGTCCCCGGGACATCTCCTTGACTGAAGCTTTCTTT. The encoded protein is CASSPRDISLTEAFF.

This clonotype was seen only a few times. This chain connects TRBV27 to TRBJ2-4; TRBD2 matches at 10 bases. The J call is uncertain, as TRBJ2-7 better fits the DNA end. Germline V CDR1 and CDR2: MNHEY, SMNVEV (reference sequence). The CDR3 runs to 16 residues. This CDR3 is CASRGLGTSVAHEQYF. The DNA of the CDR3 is TGTGCCAGCAGAGGGCTCGGGACTAGCGTTGCCCACGAGCAGTACTTC.

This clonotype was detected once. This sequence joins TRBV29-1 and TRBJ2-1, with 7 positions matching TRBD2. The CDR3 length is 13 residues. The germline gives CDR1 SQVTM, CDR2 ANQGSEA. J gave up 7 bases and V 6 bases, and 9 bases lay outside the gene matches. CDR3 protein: CSVGTGGGNEQFF. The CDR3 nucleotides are TGCAGCGTGGGGACTGGCGGGGGAAATGAGCAGTTCTTC.

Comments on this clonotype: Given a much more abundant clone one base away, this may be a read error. The chain's CDR3 is CASSSSDGLEPLHF. DNA for the CDR3: TGTGCCAGCAGTTCCTCGGACGGACTGGAACCCCTCCACTTT. V usage is TRBV12-3 or TRBV12-4 and J usage is TRBJ1-6; no definite D call. CDR3 length: 14 amino acids. Trimming took off 4 bases at V and 12 bases at J, with 16 bases between the two ends.

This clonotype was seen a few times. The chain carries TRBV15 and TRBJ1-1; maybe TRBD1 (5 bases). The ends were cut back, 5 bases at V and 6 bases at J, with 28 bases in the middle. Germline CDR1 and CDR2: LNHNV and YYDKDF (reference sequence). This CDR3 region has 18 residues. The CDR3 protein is CATSPYLTTLGGYAEAFF. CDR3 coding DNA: TGTGCCACCAGCCCGTATCTCACGACCCTGGGGGGATACGCTGAAGCTTTCTTT.

The CDR3 region has the DNA TGTGCCAGCAGCTTCGGTAGACAGAGCAATCAGCCCCAGCATTTT. It specifies CASSFGRQSNQPQHF. The chain couples TRBV7-2 to TRBJ1-5, with a tentative D call TRBD1 (5 bases). Germline lookup yields CDR1 SGHTA and CDR2 FQGNSA. V lost 3 bases and J lost 1, with 10 bases in between. The CDR3 is made up of 15 amino acids. Based on the CDR3 plus reference TRBV7-2 and TRBJ1-5, the full variable domain is GAGVSQSPSNKVTEKGKDVELRCDPISGHTALYWYRQSLGQGLEFLIYFQGNSAPDKSGLPSDRFSAERTGGSVSTLTIQRTQQEDSAVYLCASSFGRQSNQPQHFGDGTRLSIL.

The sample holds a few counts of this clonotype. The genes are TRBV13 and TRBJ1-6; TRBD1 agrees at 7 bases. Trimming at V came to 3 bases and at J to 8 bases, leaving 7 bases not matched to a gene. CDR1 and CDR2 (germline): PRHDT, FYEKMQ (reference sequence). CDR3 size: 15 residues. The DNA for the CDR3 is TGTGCCAGCAGCTTTCTGACAGGGAGGTATTCACCCCTCCACTTT. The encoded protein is CASSFLTGRYSPLHF.

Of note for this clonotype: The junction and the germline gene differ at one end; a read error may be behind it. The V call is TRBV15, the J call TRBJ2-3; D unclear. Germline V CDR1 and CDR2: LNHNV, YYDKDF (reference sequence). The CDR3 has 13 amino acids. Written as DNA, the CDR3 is TGTACCACCAGCAGCCACGTGGCAGATACGCAGTATTTT. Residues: CTTSSHVADTQYF.

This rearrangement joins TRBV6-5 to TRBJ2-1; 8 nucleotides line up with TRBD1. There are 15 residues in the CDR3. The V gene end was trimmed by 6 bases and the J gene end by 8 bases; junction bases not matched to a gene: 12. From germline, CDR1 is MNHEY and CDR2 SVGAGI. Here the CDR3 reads CASSLGTGHPDEQFF. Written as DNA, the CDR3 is TGTGCCAGCAGCCTCGGGACAGGCCACCCGGATGAGCAGTTCTTC.

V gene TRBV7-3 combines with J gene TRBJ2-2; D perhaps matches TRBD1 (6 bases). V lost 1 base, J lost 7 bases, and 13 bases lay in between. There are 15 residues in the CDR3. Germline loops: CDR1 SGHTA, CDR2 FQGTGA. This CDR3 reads CASSLIGGANGELFF. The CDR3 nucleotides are TGTGCCAGCAGCTTAATTGGGGGCGCAAACGGGGAGCTGTTTTTT.

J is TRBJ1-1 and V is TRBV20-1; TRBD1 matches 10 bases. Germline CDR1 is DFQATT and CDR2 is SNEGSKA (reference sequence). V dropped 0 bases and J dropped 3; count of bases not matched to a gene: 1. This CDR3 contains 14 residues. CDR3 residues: CSAREGQGYTEAFF. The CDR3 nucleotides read TGCAGTGCTAGAGAGGGACAGGGGTACACTGAAGCTTTCTTT.

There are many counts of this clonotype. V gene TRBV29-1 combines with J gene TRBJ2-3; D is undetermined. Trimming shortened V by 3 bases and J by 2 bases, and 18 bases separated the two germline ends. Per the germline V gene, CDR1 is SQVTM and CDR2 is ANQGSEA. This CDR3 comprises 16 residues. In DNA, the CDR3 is TGCAGCGTTGATCGGCTAGTCTGGGCAAACACAGATACGCAGTATTTT. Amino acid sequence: CSVDRLVWANTDTQYF.

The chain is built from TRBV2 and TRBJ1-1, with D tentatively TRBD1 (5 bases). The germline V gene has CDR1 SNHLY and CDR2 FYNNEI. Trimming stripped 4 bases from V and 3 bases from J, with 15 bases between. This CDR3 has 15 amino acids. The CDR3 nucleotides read TGTGCCAGCAGTGTTTTAGGGGTGAGGCACACTGAAGCTTTCTTT. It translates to CASSVLGVRHTEAFF. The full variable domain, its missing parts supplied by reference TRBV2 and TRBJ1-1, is EPEVTQTPSHQVTQMGQEVILRCVPISNHLYFYWYRQILGQKVEFLVSFYNNEISEKSEIFDDQFSVERPDGSNFTLKIRSTKLEDSAMYFCASSVLGVRHTEAFFGQGTRLTVV.

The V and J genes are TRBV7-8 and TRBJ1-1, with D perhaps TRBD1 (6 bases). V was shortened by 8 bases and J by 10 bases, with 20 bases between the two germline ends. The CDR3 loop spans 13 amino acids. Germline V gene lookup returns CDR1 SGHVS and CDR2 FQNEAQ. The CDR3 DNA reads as TGTGCCAGCGGACAACAAAGGGGGGCAGGAGCTTTCTTT. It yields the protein CASGQQRGAGAFF.

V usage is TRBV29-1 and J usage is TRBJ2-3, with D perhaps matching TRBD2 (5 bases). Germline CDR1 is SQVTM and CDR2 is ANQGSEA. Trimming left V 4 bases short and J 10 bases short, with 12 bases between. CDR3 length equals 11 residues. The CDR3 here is CSVGTGDAQYF. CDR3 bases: TGCAGCGTTGGGACCGGGGATGCGCAGTATTTT.

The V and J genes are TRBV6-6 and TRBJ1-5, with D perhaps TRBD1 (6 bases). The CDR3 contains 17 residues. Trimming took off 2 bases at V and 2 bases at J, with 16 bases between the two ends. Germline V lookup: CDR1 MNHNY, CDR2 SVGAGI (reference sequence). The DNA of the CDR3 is TGTGCCAGCAGTTACATCGCATCGGGGGCGGGCAATCAGCCCCAGCATTTT. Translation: CASSYIASGAGNQPQHF.

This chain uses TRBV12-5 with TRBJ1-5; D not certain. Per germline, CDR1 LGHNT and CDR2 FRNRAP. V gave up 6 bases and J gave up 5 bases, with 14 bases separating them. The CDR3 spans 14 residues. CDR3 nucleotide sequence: TGTGCTAGTGGATCTGGCAGGTTTGATCAGCCCCAGCATTTT. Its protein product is CASGSGRFDQPQHF.

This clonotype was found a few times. The CDR3 DNA follows: TGTGCCAGCAGCGCGCAGGGGACCGGGGAGCTGTTTTTT. Translation gives CASSAQGTGELFF. The chain joins TRBV7-2 to TRBJ2-2, with D possibly matching TRBD1 (6 bases). CDR3 size: 13 residues. Germline V gene lookup returns CDR1 SGHTA and CDR2 FQGNSA. The V end lost 5 bases, the J end lost 5 bases, and 9 bases lay between the germline ends.

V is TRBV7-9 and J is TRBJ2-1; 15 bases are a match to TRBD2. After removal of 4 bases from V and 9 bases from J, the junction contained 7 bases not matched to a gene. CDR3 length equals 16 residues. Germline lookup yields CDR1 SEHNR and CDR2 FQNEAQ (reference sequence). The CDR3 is CASSWGTSGGSGEQFF. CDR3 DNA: TGTGCCAGCAGCTGGGGGACTAGCGGGGGGTCGGGTGAGCAGTTCTTC.